This TCR beta chain was identified during a study of blood T cell repertoires in COVID-19. This clone has more than one count but fewer than ten. This CDR3 has 12 amino acids. Looked up from germline, CDR1 is SNHLY and CDR2 is FYNNEI. The ends were cut back, 8 bases at V and 6 bases at J, with 13 bases in the middle. Libraries were prepared by immunoSEQ multiplex PCR; TCRdb keeps only in-frame clonotypes and omits some of them. The repertoire holds roughly 200,000 clones, with approximately 83% as singletons. Sequencing used PBMCs or T cells enriched from blood (not recorded which). The sequence came from a woman between 40 and 55 years old with acute COVID-19. This chain uses TRBV2 with TRBJ1-1; TRBD1 might be the D (6 bases). The CDR3 is CASVQGKAEAFF. CDR3 sequence (DNA): TGTGCCAGCGTGCAGGGGAAGGCTGAAGCTTTCTTT. The variable domain in full, completed from reference TRBV2 and TRBJ1-1, reads EPEVTQTPSHQVTQMGQEVILRCVPISNHLYFYWYRQILGQKVEFLVSFYNNEISEKSEIFDDQFSVERPDGSNFTLKIRSTKLEDSAMYFCASVQGKAEAFFGQGTRLTVV.